This T cell receptor beta chain was observed in a study of regulatory T cells in long-lasting Graves disease. This CDR3 has 12 residues. V was shortened by 4 bases and J by 7 bases, with 10 bases between the two germline ends. The germline V gene has CDR1 MDHEN and CDR2 SYDVKM. Described time point: newly diagnosed GD, antithyroid drugs for less than 3 months. PBMC-extracted RNA yielded the TCR library. Building the TCR beta libraries relied on iRepertoire HTBI primers, and CDR3 regions underwent Arm-PCR. Each CDR3 protein gets one entry after TCRdb re-called the multiplex PCR reads with MiXCR. In the table there are roughly 260,000 distinct CDR3 sequences, about 18% of which are singletons. This clonotype was seen at least ten times. This same sample was also taken into another study, of T cells in Graves' hyperthyroidism and ophthalmopathy. That study reports: The HTBI primer set drove a first-round RT-PCR of the TCR CDR3.

The origin of this receptor is a woman aged 25 to 39 with Graves disease. The J gene is TRBJ1-2, the V gene TRBV28; D remains ambiguous. The sample in question was peripheral blood mononuclear cells (PBMCs), obtained at new diagnosis, from a patient treated with antithyroid drugs. CDR3 in amino acids: CASSSSPAGYTF. CDR3 sequence (DNA): TGTGCCAGCAGTTCCTCCCCTGCTGGCTACACCTTC.